The 7 T cell receptor beta chains in this list originate from one sample, sequenced in a study of blood T cell repertoires in COVID-19. Data came from immunoSEQ multiplex PCR; TCRdb stores just in-frame clones and leaves some out. The sample carries 100,000 to 150,000 clones, 70% to 90% recorded once. The sequencing input was peripheral blood. The receptors originated from a woman older than 75 with acute or convalescent COVID-19.

The V gene is TRBV2, the J gene TRBJ1-5; TRBD1 agrees at 9 bases. There are 16 residues in the CDR3. Trimming removed 6 bases from V and 7 bases from J; junction bases left unmatched: 13. Germline assignment: CDR1 SNHLY and CDR2 FYNNEI. For the CDR3, the DNA is TGTGCCAGCAGCCAAGACGTGGACAGGGGTAAACAGCCCCAGCATTTT. Amino acid sequence: CASSQDVDRGKQPQHF.

V is TRBV11-2 and J is TRBJ2-3, with a weak D call TRBD2 (5 bases). The V gene's germline CDR1 is SGHAT and CDR2 FQNNGV. V was clipped by 10 bases and J by 4 bases, with 12 bases between them. There are 12 residues in the CDR3. The CDR3 nucleotides are TGTGCCACCAATAACGGGGCAGATACGCAGTATTTT. This gives the protein CATNNGADTQYF.

The V and J genes are TRBV5-1 and TRBJ2-3, with D perhaps TRBD1 (6 bases). Trimming removed 5 bases from V and 4 bases from J, with 14 bases in between. This CDR3 comprises 14 residues. CDR1 is SGHRS and CDR2 is YFSETQ in the germline V gene. The CDR3 loop reads CASSYGQRSDTQYF. CDR3 bases: TGCGCCAGCAGTTACGGACAGAGGTCAGATACGCAGTATTTT.

The V gene is TRBV6-1, the J gene TRBJ1-5, with TRBD1 as a possible D gene (5 bases). Trimming pared 2 bases from V and 3 bases from J, leaving 8 bases between. Germline V gene lookup returns CDR1 MNHNS and CDR2 SASEGT. The CDR3 is 14 amino acids. CDR3 nucleotide sequence: TGTGCCAGCAGTGAATGGGGCTTCAATCAGCCCCAGCATTTT. Its translation is CASSEWGFNQPQHF.

V is TRBV12-3 or TRBV12-4 and J is TRBJ1-2; possible D gene TRBD1, 6 bases. V lost 5 bases, J lost 5 bases, and 12 bases lay in between. This CDR3 region has 13 residues. The DNA for the CDR3 is TGTGCCAGCAGTACACGGGACATTTATGGCTACACCTTC. It encodes CASSTRDIYGYTF.

J is TRBJ2-2 and V is TRBV12-5; perhaps TRBD2 as D (5 bases). V was trimmed by 1 base and J by 3 bases, leaving 6 bases between them. Looked up from germline, CDR1 is LGHNT and CDR2 is FRNRAP. The CDR3 extends over 14 amino acids. CDR3 loop: CASGLAADTGELFF. The CDR3 coding sequence is TGTGCTAGTGGTTTGGCAGCGGACACCGGGGAGCTGTTTTTT.

This sequence joins TRBV7-2 and TRBJ2-5; the match to TRBD2 covers 13 bases. V gave up 5 bases and J gave up 0 bases; unmatched junction bases: 6. The CDR3 is made up of 17 amino acids. The germline V gene has CDR1 SGHTA and CDR2 FQGNSA. DNA for the CDR3: TGTGCCAGCAGCCGGACTAGCGGGGGCAGGTACCAAGAGACCCAGTACTTC. Protein sequence: CASSRTSGGRYQETQYF.